This T cell receptor beta chain was recorded in a study of vaccination and CD4 T cells after COVID-19. Regarding treatment: roughly 10-day PBMC culture with coronavirus spike peptide pools or control peptides (ViraFEST assay). An Oncomine TCR Beta short-read assay was used to sequence the DNA from cultured CD4+ T cells. TCRdb processed the PCR reads anew with MiXCR; each CDR3 protein has one entry. The table includes 4,500 or so distinct CDR3 sequences, about 20% detected once. This clonotype was seen a handful of times. Its antigen is still unknown. The V gene's germline CDR1 is SGHRS and CDR2 YFSETQ. CDR3 length equals 18 residues. V shed 0 bases and J 4 bases; nucleotides not matched to a gene: 10.

The receptor was isolated from a human donor who had recovered from COVID-19. The sequenced sample consisted of CD4+ T cells from blood, cultured in vitro. The rearrangement joins TRBV5-1 to TRBJ2-1; 10 nucleotides align to TRBD2. The CDR3 spells CASSLVASGGDGYNEQFF. The CDR3 bases are TGCGCCAGCAGCTTGGTGGCTAGCGGGGGCGATGGGTACAATGAGCAGTTCTTC.